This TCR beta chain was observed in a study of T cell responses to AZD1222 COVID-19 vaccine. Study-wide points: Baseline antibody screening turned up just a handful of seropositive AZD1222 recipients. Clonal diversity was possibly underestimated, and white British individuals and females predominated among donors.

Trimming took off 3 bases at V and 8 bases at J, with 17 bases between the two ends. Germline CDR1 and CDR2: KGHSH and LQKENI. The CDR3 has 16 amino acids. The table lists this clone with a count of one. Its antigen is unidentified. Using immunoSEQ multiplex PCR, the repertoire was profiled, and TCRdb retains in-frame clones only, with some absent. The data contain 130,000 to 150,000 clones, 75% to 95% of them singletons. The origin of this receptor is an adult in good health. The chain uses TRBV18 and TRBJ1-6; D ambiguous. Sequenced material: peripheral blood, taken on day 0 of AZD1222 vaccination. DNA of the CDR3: TGTGCCAGCTCACCGGTCGGACGGAGAGCTGATTCACCCCTCCACTTT. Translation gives CASSPVGRRADSPLHF.